A selection of T cell receptor beta chains follows, all from one sample in a study of blood T cell repertoires in COVID-19. The method was immunoSEQ multiplex PCR; TCRdb's version includes in-frame clones alone and lacks a portion of them. This sample has about 150,000 clones, with 85% to 90% found just once. Material: peripheral blood. These TCRs come from a woman between 40 and 55 years old with acute or convalescent COVID-19. Both conserved end residues are part of each CDR3. The D gene is left open where the match is weak. Not every row has a clone size; where given, it reads once, few, many or a size class.

V,J,D,size,CDR3,DNA
TRBV27,TRBJ2-1,-,-,CASSLQNQGGSYNEQFF,TGTGCCAGCAGTTTACAAAATCAGGGTGGGTCCTACAATGAGCAGTTCTTC
TRBV25-1,TRBJ2-2,-,-,CASSEWGGPGELFF,TGTGCCAGCAGTGAATGGGGGGGCCCCGGGGAGCTGTTTTTT
TRBV6-5,TRBJ2-7,-,-,CASSYSSAGSYEQYF,TGTGCCAGCAGTTACTCGAGCGCGGGCTCCTACGAGCAGTACTTC
TRBV28,TRBJ1-1,TRBD1,-,CASRTGTGGLAEAFF,TGTGCCAGCAGAACCGGGACAGGGGGTCTGGCTGAAGCTTTCTTT
TRBV29-1,TRBJ1-5,TRBD1,-,CSVAGGWNQPQHF,TGCAGCGTTGCAGGGGGCTGGAATCAGCCCCAGCATTTT
TRBV5-1,TRBJ2-1,TRBD2,-,CASSNGTSGRYNEQFF,TGCGCCAGCAGCAACGGGACTAGCGGGCGATACAATGAGCAGTTCTTC
TRBV11-3,TRBJ2-3,TRBD1,once,CASSRQGITDTQYF,TGTGCCAGCAGCCGACAGGGGATCACAGATACGCAGTATTTT
TRBV6-5,TRBJ2-1,-,-,CASRDTGKFYNEQFF,TGTGCCAGCAGAGATACAGGGAAATTCTACAATGAGCAGTTCTTC
TRBV13,TRBJ2-5,-,-,CASSFFSGDQETQYF,TGTGCCAGCAGCTTTTTTTCGGGGGACCAAGAGACCCAGTACTTC
TRBV19,TRBJ2-7,TRBD1,-,CASSYRDSDYEQYF,TGTGCCAGTAGTTACCGGGACAGTGACTACGAGCAGTACTTC
TRBV9,TRBJ2-2,-,-,CASTVGAPHTGELFF,TGTGCCAGCACGGTGGGGGCACCACACACCGGGGAGCTGTTTTTT
TRBV28,TRBJ1-3,-,-,CASSLLYVAGGTIYF,TGTGCCAGCAGTTTACTCTATGTAGCTGGAGGCACCATATATTTT
TRBV5-1,TRBJ1-6,TRBD1,-,CASSLGQGAAYNSPLHF,TGCGCCAGCAGTTTGGGGCAGGGGGCAGCCTATAATTCACCCCTCCACTTT
TRBV11-2,TRBJ2-1,-,-,CASSLYEYNEQFF,TGTGCCAGCAGCTTATACGAGTACAATGAGCAGTTCTTC
TRBV19,TRBJ1-1,-,-,CASSINRLNTEAFF,TGTGCCAGTAGTATCAACAGATTGAACACTGAAGCTTTCTTT
TRBV27,TRBJ2-1,TRBD2,-,CASSFLASGLLDNEQFF,TGTGCCAGCAGTTTTTTGGCTAGCGGCCTCTTAGACAATGAGCAGTTCTTC
TRBV3-1/TRBV3-2,TRBJ1-1,-,-,CASSLRGVDTEAFF,TGTGCCAGCAGCCTGCGGGGAGTGGATACTGAAGCTTTCTTT
TRBV3-1/TRBV3-2,TRBJ2-2,TRBD1,-,CASSQEVSGTGGTGELFF,TGTGCCAGCAGCCAAGAGGTGTCGGGGACAGGGGGAACCGGGGAGCTGTTTTTT
TRBV9,TRBJ1-4,TRBD1,-,CASSGTGDLNEKLFF,TGTGCCAGCAGCGGGACAGGGGACCTTAATGAAAAACTGTTTTTT
TRBV9,TRBJ1-6,TRBD1,few,CASSVAGTGDSPLHF,TGTGCCAGCAGCGTAGCCGGGACAGGGGATTCACCCCTCCACTTT
TRBV25-1,TRBJ2-7,TRBD2,-,CASSSILAGVDEQYF,TGTGCCAGCAGTTCTATACTAGCGGGAGTCGACGAGCAGTACTTC
TRBV2,TRBJ2-1,-,-,CANRKGEVYGQFF,TGTGCCAACAGAAAGGGAGAGGTCTATGGGCAGTTCTTC
TRBV5-5,TRBJ2-7,TRBD1,-,CASSQPDRGIHEQYF,TGTGCCAGCAGCCAACCGGACAGGGGCATTCACGAGCAGTACTTC
TRBV11-2,TRBJ2-7,TRBD1,-,CASSFVDRAYEQYF,TGTGCCAGCAGCTTCGTCGACAGGGCCTACGAGCAGTACTTC
TRBV19,TRBJ2-7,-,once,CASSIEGGEQYF,TGTGCCAGTAGTATCGAGGGAGGCGAGCAGTACTTC